Following are 4 T cell receptor beta chains from one sample sequenced in a study of post-analysis software for immune sequencing data. Antigens for these TCRs are unknown. Included in the TCR beta cDNA libraries were unique molecular identifiers. TCRdb recomputed calls from the PCR reads with MiXCR, one row per CDR3 protein. In the table there are approximately 150,000 distinct CDR3 sequences, about 30% of which are singletons. Study results and caveats: Patients had higher frequencies than controls of about 5 TRBV segments, including TRBV5-6, TRBV5-1 and TRBV20-1.

The sample comprised blood. All receptors derive from a girl aged 5-17 years with multiple sclerosis.

The J gene is TRBJ2-6, the V gene TRBV27; D could derive from TRBD1 or TRBD2 (5 bases each). The V gene lost 1 base and the J gene lost 0 bases, with 13 bases spanning the gap. Germline V CDR1 and CDR2: MNHEY, SMNVEV (reference sequence). The length of the CDR3 is 18 residues. The CDR3 spells CASSLFSGRSSGANVLTF. DNA of the CDR3: TGTGCCAGCAGTTTATTTTCAGGGAGAAGCTCTGGGGCCAACGTCCTGACTTTC.

This chain connects TRBV27 to TRBJ1-5; D may be TRBD1 (5 bases). The CDR3 spans 15 residues. V was pared by 0 bases and J by 1 base, with 7 bases between. Germline lookup yields CDR1 MNHEY and CDR2 SMNVEV (reference sequence). CDR3 sequence (DNA): TGTGCCAGCAGTTTATCTTGGGACAGCAATCAGCCCCAGCATTTT. Amino acids: CASSLSWDSNQPQHF.

This clonotype was picked up a small number of times. Just one base apart from a much larger clone, this may be a read error. The V call is TRBV12-3 or TRBV12-4, the J call TRBJ2-3; 8 bases agree with TRBD1. Trimming cost V 4 bases and J 14 bases; bases outside gene matches: 5. CDR3 size: 11 residues. The CDR3 sequence: CASSSDRAPYF. CDR3 DNA: TGTGCCAGCAGTTCGGACAGGGCGCCGTATTTT.

As regards this clonotype: A read error is possible here, since a much larger clone lies one base away. The CDR3: CASGRPGTNYNEQFF. The DNA for the CDR3 is TGTGCCAGCGGTCGCCCAGGGACCAACTACAATGAGCAGTTCTTC. The chain employs TRBV7-3 and TRBJ2-1; D is perhaps TRBD1 or TRBD2 (5 bases each). Trimming cost V 8 bases and J 3 bases, with 17 bases left between them. The length of the CDR3 is 15 residues. Germline CDR1 reads SGHTA; CDR2 reads FQGTGA.